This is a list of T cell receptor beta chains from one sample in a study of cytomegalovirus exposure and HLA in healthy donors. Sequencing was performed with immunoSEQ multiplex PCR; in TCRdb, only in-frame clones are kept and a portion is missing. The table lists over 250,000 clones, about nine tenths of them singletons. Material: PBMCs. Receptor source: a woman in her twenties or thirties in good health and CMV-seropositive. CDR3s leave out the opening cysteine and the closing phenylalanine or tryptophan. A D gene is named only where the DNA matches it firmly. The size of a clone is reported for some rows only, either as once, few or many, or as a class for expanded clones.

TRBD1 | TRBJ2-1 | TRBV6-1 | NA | ASSEPGQNNEQF
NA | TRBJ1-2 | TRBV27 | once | ASSFPDRIDSYT
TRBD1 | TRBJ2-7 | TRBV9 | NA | ASSPPGTGGAEQY
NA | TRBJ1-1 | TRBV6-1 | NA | ASTGLNTEAF
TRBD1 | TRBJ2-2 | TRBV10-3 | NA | AISDPGTGVAGELF
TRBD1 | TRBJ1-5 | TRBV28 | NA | ASRTGDGTNQPQH
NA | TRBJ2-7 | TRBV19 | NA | ASSILHTSYEQY
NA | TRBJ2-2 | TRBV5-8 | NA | ASRGTPNTGELF
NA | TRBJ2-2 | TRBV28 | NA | ASSFPTRFGELF
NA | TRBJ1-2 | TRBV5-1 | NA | ASSKQTGITNYGYT
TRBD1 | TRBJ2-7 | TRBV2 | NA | ASSVRSLGDRSYEQY
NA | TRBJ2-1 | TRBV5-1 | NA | ASSLVLDEQF
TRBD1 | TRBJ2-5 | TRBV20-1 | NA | SEQGVETQY
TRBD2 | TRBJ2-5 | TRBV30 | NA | AWSAGGVTQY
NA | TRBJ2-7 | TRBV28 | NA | ASSFQSTLGYEQY
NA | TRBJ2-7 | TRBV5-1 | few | ASSFTENSYEQY
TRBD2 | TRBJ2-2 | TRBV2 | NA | ASSELTGGPFPGELF
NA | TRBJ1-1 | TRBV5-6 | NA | ASSLKWGLLDTEAF
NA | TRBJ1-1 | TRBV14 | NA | ASSHLQNTEAF
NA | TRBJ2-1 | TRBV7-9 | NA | ASSLEDSYNEQF
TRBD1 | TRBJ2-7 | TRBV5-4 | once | ASSSQGETYEQY
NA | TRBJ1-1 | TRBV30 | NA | AWKFSPWTEAF
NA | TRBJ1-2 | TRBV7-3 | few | ASSFRTADYGYT
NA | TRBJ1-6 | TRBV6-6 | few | ASSYSEGILH
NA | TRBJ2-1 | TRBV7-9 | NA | ASSLGGRNEQF
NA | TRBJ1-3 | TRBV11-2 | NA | ASSFLGHSGNTIY
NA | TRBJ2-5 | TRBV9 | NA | ASSVATRGETQY
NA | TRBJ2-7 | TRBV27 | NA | ASFRGPYEQY
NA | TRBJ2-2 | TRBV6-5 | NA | ASTNRVGSGELF
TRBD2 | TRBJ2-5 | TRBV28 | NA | ASRTGTSEETQY
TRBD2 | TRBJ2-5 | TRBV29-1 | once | SVPGRGTQY
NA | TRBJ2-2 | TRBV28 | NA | ASSFGLVDTGELF
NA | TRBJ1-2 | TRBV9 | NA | ASSVGLGYT
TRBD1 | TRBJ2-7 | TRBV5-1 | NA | ASSLEPGTGTREQY
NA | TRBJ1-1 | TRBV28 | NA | ASSLDGITEAF
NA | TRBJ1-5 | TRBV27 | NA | ASSPREGQPQH
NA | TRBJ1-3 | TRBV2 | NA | ASSEIRGGNGNTIY